This TCR beta chain is from a study of regulatory T cells in long-lasting Graves disease. The germline V gene encodes CDR1 MNHEY and CDR2 SVGEGT. The CDR3 totals 15 residues. V dropped 2 bases and J dropped 5 bases, with 15 bases sitting between them. As to this clonotype: Antigen specificity is unknown.

According to the study, TCR beta libraries were built with iRepertoire HTBI primers and CDR3-region Arm-PCR. A single record per CDR3 protein comes from TCRdb applying MiXCR to the multiplex PCR reads. There are 400,000 to 500,000 distinct CDR3 sequences in the sample; roughly 23% occur only once, and about an eighth lies in the top ten. General study results and limits: Among the persistent patients, fewer than 3,000 public clonotypes were shared, more than the 850 to 1,000 shared among new patients. Segments TRBV28, TRBJ1-2 and TRBJ2-5 showed preferential usage in persistent disease.

Time point in this sample: persistent/refractory GD, antithyroid drugs over 5 years with positive TRAb. TCR sequences were obtained from RNA taken from PBMCs. The receptor's source is a female donor with Graves disease. Specimen: peripheral blood mononuclear cells (PBMCs), collected when the disease was refractory, from a patient treated with antithyroid drugs. The rearrangement links TRBV6-2 or TRBV6-3 to TRBJ2-5; tentative D call: TRBD2 (6 bases). The CDR3 DNA reads TGTGCCAGCAGTTACCTCCGGGGAGGAGGGGAGACCCAGTACTTC. As protein: CASSYLRGGGETQYF.